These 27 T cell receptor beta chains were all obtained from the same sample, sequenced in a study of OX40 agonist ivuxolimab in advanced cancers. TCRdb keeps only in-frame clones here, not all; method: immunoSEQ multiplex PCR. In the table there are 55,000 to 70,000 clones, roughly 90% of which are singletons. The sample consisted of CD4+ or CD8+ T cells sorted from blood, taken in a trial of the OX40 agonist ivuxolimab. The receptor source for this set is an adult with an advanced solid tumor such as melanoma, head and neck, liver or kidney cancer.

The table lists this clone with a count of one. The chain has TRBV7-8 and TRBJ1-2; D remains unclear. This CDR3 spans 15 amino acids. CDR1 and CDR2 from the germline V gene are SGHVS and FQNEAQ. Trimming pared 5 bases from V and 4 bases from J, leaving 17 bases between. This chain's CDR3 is CASSPLIPVVYGYTF. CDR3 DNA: TGTGCCAGCAGCCCTCTCATCCCCGTGGTCTATGGCTACACCTTC.

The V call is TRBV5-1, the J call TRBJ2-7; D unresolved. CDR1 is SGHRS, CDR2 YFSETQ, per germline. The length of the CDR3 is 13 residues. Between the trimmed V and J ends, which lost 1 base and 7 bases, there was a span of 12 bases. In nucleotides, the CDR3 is TGCGCCAGCAGCTTGCCCGGGTGGGAAGAGCAGTACTTC. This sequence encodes CASSLPGWEEQYF. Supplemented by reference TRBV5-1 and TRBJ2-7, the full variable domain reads KAGVTQTPRYLIKTRGQQVTLSCSPISGHRSVSWYQQTPGQGLQFLFEYFSETQRNKGNFPGRFSGRQFSNSRSEMNVSTLELGDSALYLCASSLPGWEEQYFGPGTRLTVT.

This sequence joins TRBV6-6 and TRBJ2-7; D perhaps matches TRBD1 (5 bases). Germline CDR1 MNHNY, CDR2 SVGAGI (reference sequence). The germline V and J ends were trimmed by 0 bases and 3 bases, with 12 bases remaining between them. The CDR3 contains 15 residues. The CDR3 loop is CASSYSIGHYYEQYF. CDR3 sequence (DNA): TGTGCCAGCAGTTACTCAATCGGACATTACTACGAGCAGTACTTC.

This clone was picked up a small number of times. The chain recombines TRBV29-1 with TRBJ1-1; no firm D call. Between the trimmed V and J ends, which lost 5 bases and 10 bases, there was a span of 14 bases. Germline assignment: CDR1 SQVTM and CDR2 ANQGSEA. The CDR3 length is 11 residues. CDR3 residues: CSVTVGARAFF. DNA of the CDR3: TGCAGCGTTACGGTCGGAGCGAGAGCTTTCTTT.

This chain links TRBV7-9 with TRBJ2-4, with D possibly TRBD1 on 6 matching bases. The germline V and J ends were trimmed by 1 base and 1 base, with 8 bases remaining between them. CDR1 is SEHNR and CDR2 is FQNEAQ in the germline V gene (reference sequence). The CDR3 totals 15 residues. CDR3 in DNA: TGTGCCAGCAGCTTAGGGGGGCTCGCCAAAAACATTCAGTACTTC. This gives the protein CASSLGGLAKNIQYF.

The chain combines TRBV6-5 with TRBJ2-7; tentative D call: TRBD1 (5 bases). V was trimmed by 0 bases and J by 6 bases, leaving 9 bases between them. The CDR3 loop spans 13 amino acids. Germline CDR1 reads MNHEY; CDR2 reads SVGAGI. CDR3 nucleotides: TGTGCCAGCAGTTACTCGAACAGGCTCGAGCAGTACTTC. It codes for CASSYSNRLEQYF.

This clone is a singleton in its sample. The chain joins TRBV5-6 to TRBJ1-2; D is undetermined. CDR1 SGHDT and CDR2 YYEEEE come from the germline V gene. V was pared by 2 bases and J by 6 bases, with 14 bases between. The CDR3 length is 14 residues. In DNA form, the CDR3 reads TGTGCCAGCAGCTTCCGGACGTTAGGCCATGGCTACACCTTC. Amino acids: CASSFRTLGHGYTF.

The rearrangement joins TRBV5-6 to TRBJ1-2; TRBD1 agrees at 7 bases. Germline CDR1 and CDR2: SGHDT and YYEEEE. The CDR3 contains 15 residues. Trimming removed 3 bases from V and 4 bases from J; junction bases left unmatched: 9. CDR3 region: CASSSDREVTYGYTF. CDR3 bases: TGTGCCAGCAGCTCAGACAGGGAGGTAACCTATGGCTACACCTTC.

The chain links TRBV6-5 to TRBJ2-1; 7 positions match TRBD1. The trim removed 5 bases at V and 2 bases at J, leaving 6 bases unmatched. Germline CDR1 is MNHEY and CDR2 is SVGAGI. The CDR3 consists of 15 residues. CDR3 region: CASSHDRETYNEQFF. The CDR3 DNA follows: TGTGCCAGCAGTCACGACAGGGAGACCTACAATGAGCAGTTCTTC.

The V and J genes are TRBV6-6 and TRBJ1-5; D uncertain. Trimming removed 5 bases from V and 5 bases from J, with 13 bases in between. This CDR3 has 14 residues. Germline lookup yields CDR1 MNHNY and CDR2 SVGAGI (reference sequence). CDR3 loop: CASSPRVGYQPQHF. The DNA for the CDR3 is TGTGCCAGCAGTCCCCGAGTGGGTTATCAGCCCCAGCATTTT.

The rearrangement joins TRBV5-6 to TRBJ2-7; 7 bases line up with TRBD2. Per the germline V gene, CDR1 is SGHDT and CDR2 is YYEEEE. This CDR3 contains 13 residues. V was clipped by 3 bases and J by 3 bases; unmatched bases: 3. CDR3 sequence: CASSSGGYYEQYF. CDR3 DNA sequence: TGTGCCAGCAGCTCCGGGGGGTACTACGAGCAGTACTTC.

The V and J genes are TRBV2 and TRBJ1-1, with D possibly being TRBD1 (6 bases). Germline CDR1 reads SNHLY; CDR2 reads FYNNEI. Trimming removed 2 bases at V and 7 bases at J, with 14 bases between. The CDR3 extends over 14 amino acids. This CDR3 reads CASSENLGAREAFF. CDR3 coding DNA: TGTGCCAGCAGTGAAAATTTGGGGGCTCGTGAAGCTTTCTTT.

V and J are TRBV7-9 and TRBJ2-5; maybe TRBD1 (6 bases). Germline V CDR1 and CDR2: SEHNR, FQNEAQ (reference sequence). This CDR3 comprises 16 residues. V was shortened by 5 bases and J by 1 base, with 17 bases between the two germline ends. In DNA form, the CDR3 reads TGTGCCAGCAGCCCCGACCCCACAGGGACCCAAGAGACCCAGTACTTC. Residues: CASSPDPTGTQETQYF.

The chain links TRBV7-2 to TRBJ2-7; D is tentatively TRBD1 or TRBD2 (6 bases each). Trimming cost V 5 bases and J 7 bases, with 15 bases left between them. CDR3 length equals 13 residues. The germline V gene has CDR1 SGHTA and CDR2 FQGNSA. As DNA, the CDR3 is TGTGCCAGCAGCGACGGGGGCCCGGCGGAGCAGTACTTC. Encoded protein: CASSDGGPAEQYF.

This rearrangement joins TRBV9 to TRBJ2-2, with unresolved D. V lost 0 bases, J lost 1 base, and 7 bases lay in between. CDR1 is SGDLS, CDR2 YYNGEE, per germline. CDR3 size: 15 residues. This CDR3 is CASSVGRQNTGELFF. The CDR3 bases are TGTGCCAGCAGCGTAGGCCGACAGAACACCGGGGAGCTGTTTTTT.

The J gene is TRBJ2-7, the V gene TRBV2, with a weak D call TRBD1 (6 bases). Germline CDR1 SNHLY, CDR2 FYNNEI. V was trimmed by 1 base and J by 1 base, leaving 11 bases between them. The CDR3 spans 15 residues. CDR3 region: CASSEGGTSSYEQYF. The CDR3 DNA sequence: TGTGCCAGCAGTGAAGGTGGGACAAGTTCCTACGAGCAGTACTTC.

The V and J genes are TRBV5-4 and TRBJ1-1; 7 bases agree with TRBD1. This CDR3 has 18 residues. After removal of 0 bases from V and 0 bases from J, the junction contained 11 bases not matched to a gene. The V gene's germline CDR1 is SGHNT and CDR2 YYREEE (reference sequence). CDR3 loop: CASSLDSGTALMNTEAFF. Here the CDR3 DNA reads TGTGCCAGCAGCTTGGATTCCGGGACAGCCCTGATGAACACTGAAGCTTTCTTT.

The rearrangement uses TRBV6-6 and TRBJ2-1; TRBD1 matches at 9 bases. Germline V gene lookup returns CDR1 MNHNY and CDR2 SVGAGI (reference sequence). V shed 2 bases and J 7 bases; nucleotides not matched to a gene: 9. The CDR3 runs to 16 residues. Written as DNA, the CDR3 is TGTGCCAGCAGTTACGGACCGGGACAGGGCGGGAATGAGCAGTTCTTC. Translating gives CASSYGPGQGGNEQFF.

The CDR3 loop reads CASSATGTGGNQPQHF. The DNA of the CDR3 is TGTGCCAGCAGCGCAACCGGGACAGGGGGCAATCAGCCCCAGCATTTT. The rearrangement joins TRBV11-2 to TRBJ1-5, with 10 nucleotides matching TRBD1. This CDR3 region has 16 residues. The germline V gene encodes CDR1 SGHAT and CDR2 FQNNGV. V lost 5 bases and J lost 2; bases outside the gene matches: 6.

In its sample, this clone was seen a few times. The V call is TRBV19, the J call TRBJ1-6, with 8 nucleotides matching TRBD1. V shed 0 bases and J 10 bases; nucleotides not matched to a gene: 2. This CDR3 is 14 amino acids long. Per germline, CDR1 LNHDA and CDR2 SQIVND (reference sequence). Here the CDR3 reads CASSIDRGLSPLHF. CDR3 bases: TGTGCCAGTAGTATAGACAGGGGGCTGTCACCCCTCCACTTT.

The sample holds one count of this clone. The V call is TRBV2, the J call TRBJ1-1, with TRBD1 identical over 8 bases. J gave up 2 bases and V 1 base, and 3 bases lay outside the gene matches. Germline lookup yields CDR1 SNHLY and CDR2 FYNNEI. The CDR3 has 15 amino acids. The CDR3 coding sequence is TGTGCCAGCAGTGAAGGGACAGGGATAAACACTGAAGCTTTCTTT. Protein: CASSEGTGINTEAFF.

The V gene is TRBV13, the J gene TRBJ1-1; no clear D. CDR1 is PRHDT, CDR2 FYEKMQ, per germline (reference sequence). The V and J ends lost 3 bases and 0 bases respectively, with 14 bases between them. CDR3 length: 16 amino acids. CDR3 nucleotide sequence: TGTGCCAGCAGCTTTAGCGGGCGGGGTATGAACACTGAAGCTTTCTTT. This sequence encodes CASSFSGRGMNTEAFF.

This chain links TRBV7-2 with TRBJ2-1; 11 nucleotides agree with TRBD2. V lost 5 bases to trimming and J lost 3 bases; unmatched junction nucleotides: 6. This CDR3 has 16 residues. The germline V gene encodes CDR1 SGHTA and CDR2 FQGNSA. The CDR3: CASSPIAGGVYNEQFF. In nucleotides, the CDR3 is TGTGCCAGCAGCCCCATAGCGGGGGGGGTCTACAATGAGCAGTTCTTC.

The CDR3 nucleotides are TGTGCCAGTAACATTTTACAGAACACCGGGGAGCTGTTTTTT. Its protein is CASNILQNTGELFF. This chain connects TRBV19 to TRBJ2-2; the D is unclear. The CDR3 covers 14 residues. CDR1 is LNHDA, CDR2 SQIVND, per germline (reference sequence). V was cut by 7 bases and J by 1 base, with 10 bases left in between. The variable domain in full, completed from reference TRBV19 and TRBJ2-2, reads DGGITQSPKYLFRKEGQNVTLSCEQNLNHDAMYWYRQDPGQGLRLIYYSQIVNDFQKGDIAEGYSVSREKKESFPLTVTSAQKNPTAFYLCASNILQNTGELFFGEGSRLTVL.

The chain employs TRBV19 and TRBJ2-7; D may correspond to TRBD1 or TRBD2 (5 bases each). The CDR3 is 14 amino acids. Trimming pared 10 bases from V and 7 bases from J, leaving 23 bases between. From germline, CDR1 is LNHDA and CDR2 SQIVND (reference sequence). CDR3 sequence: CATTHSQGSEEQYF. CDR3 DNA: TGTGCCACCACCCATTCTCAGGGTAGCGAGGAGCAGTACTTC.

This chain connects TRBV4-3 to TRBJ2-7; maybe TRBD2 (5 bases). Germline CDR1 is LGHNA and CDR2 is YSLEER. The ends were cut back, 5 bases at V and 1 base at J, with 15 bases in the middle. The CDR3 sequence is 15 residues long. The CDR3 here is CASSLTYRGSYEQYF. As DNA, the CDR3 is TGCGCCAGCAGCTTAACGTATAGAGGGTCCTACGAGCAGTACTTC.

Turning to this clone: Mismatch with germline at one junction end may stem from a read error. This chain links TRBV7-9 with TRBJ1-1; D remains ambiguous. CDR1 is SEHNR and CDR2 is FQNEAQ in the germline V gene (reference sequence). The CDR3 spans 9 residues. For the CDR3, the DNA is TGCGTTGCTGGTCCTGAAGCTTTCTTT. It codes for CVAGPEAFF.